Below, 7 T cell receptor beta chains from the same sample are listed, as sequenced in a study of CD8+CD57+ T cells in acquired aplastic anemia. Template material for TCR beta VDJ and CDR3 profiling consisted of genomic DNA. One entry per CDR3 protein, called by TCRdb with MiXCR from the reads. This table holds fewer than 250,000 distinct CDR3 sequences, about 53% found once. The specimen sequenced was sorted CD4+, CD8+, or CD8+CD57+ T cells (not recorded which) from PBMCs. The source of these receptors is a human donor in good health, serving as a control.

With respect to this clonotype: The junction departs from germline at one end; a sequencing error may be responsible. V usage is TRBV18 and J usage is TRBJ1-4; unclear D gene. Per the germline V gene, CDR1 is KGHSH and CDR2 is LQKENI. The CDR3 consists of 12 residues. CDR3 coding DNA: TGTGCCAGCTCACCAGAGGGTCGGAAACTGTCTTTT. Amino acids: CASSPEGRKLSF. Looking up the rest from reference TRBV18 and TRBJ1-4 gives the full variable domain: NAGVMQNPRHLVRRRGQEARLRCSPMKGHSHVYWYRQLPEEGLKFMVYLQKENIIDESGMPKERFSAEFPKEGPSILRIQQVVRGDSAAYFCASSPEGRKLSFGSGTQLSVL.

The chain joins TRBV20-1 to TRBJ2-6; TRBD1 might be the D (6 bases). This CDR3 contains 16 residues. CDR1 and CDR2 from the germline V gene are DFQATT and SNEGSKA (reference sequence). V shed 6 bases and J shed 0 bases, with 15 bases lying between them. CDR3 coding DNA: TGCAGTGCAAAAATTCAGGGGCGCTCTGGGGCCAACGTCCTGACTTTC. This translates into CSAKIQGRSGANVLTF.

This clonotype has at least ten counts. This chain uses TRBV9 with TRBJ1-3; D is ambiguous. The CDR3 is 14 amino acids. CDR1 SGDLS and CDR2 YYNGEE come from the germline V gene. Trimming cost V 5 bases and J 2 bases, with 11 bases left between them. The CDR3 DNA reads TGTGCCAGCAGGGAAGACGGTGCTGGAAACACCATATATTTT. Translating it yields CASREDGAGNTIYF.

There are a few counts of this clonotype. The chain has TRBV29-1 and TRBJ2-5, with D perhaps being TRBD1 or TRBD2 (5 bases each). Deletions cut 6 bases from V and 5 bases from J, with 7 bases between. The V gene's germline CDR1 is SQVTM and CDR2 ANQGSEA. The CDR3 spans 10 residues. CDR3 sequence (DNA): TGCAGCGTGGGGGACGAGACCCAGTACTTC. This translates into CSVGDETQYF.

V and J are TRBV5-8 and TRBJ1-2; 7 bases fit TRBD1. Germline V gene lookup returns CDR1 SGHTS and CDR2 YDEGEE. This CDR3 region has 14 residues. The V segment lost 4 bases and the J segment 7 bases; nucleotides outside the gene matches: 10. In nucleotides, the CDR3 is TGTGCCAGCAGCCGAGACAGGGTATGGGGTGGCTACACCTTC. Protein: CASSRDRVWGGYTF.

This sequence joins TRBV12-3 or TRBV12-4 and TRBJ1-2; D is undetermined. The CDR3 loop spans 12 amino acids. The V and J ends lost 2 bases and 7 bases respectively, with 8 bases between them. DNA of the CDR3: TGTGCCAGCAGTTTATCCACGGGTGGCTACACCTTC. Translated, it gives CASSLSTGGYTF.

This clonotype was observed many times. The V gene is TRBV7-3, the J gene TRBJ2-1; tentatively, D is TRBD2 (6 bases). The CDR3 runs to 15 residues. From germline, CDR1 is SGHTA and CDR2 FQGTGA. V was trimmed by 6 bases and J by 6 bases, leaving 18 bases between them. The CDR3 DNA reads as TGTGCCAGCAGTGTGAGCGGGTCCCGAAGCAATGAGCAGTTCTTC. Translating gives CASSVSGSRSNEQFF.